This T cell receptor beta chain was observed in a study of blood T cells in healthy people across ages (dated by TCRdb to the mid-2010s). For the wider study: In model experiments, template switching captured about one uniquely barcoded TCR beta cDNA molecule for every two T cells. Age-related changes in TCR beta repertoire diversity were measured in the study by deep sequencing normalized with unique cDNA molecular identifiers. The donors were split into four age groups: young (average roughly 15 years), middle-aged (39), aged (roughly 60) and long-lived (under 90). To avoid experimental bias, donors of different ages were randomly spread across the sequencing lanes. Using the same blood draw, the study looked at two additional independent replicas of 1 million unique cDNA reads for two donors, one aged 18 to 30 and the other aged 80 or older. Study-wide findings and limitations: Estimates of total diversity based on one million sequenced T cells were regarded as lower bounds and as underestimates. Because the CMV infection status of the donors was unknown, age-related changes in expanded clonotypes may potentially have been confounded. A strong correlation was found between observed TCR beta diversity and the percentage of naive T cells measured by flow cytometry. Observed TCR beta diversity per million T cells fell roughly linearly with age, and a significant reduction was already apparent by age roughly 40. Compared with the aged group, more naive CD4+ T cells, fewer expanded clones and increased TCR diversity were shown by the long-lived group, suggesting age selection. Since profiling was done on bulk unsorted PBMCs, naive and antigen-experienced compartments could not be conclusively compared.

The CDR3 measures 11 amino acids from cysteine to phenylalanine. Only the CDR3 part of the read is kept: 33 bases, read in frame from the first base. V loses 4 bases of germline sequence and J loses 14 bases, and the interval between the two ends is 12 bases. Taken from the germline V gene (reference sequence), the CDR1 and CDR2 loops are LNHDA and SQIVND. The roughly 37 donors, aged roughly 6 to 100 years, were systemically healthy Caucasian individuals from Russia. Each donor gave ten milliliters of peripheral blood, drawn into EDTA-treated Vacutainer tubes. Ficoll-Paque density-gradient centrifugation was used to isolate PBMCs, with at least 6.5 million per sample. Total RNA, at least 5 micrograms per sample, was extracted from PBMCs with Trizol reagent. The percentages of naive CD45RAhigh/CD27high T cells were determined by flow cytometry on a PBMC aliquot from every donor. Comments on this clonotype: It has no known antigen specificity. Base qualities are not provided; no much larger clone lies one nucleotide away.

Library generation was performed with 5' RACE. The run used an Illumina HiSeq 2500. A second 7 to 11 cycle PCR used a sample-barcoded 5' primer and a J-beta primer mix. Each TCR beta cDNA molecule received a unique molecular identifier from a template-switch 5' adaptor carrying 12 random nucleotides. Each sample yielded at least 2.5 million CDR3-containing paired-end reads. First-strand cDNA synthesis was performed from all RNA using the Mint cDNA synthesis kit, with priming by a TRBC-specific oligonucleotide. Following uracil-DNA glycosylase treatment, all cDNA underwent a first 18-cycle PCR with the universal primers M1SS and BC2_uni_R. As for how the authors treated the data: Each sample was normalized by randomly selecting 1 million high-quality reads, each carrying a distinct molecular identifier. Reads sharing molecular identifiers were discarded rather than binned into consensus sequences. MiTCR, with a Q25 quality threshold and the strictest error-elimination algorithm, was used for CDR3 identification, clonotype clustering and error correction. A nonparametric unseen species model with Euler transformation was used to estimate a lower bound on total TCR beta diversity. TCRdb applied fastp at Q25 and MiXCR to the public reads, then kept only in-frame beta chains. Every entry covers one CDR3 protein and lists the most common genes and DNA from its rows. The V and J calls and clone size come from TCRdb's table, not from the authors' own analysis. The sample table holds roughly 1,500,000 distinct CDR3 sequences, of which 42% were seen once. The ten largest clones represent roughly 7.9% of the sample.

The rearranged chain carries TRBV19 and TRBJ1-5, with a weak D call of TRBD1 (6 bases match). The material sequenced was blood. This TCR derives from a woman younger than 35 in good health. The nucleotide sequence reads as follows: TGTGCCAGTAGTACCGGGACAAACAAGCATTTT. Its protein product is CASSTGTNKHF.